The 23 T cell receptor beta chains below all came from one sample that was sequenced in a study of T cell responses to AZD1222 COVID-19 vaccine. Clones were sequenced by immunoSEQ multiplex PCR, and TCRdb holds only the in-frame ones, with some missing. The table records some 110,000 clones, 82% of them present only once. Sequenced material: peripheral blood, taken on day 0 of AZD1222 vaccination. The receptors here all came from an adult in good health.

The chain employs TRBV5-8 and TRBJ1-2; D might be TRBD1 (6 bases). The CDR3 covers 15 residues. Trimming removed 5 bases from V and 4 bases from J, with 18 bases in between. The germline gives CDR1 SGHTS, CDR2 YDEGEE. Here the CDR3 DNA reads TGTGCCAGCAGGTACGGACAGTTAGGAACCTATGGCTACACCTTC. This sequence encodes CASRYGQLGTYGYTF.

This sequence joins TRBV6-1 and TRBJ1-1; D is unresolved. Trimming shortened V by 1 base and J by 4 bases, and 13 bases separated the two germline ends. CDR1 MNHNS and CDR2 SASEGT come from the germline V gene. This CDR3 is built from 15 residues. The CDR3 coding sequence is TGTGCCAGCAGTGAAGGCCGTATCATCGGCACTGAAGCTTTCTTT. This codes for CASSEGRIIGTEAFF.

The V and J genes are TRBV7-2 and TRBJ1-1; unclear D gene. V was shortened by 5 bases and J by 7 bases, with 14 bases between the two germline ends. This CDR3 spans 13 amino acids. The germline CDR1 and CDR2 sequences are SGHTA and FQGNSA. CDR3 in amino acids: CASSAHIEVEAFF. The DNA for the CDR3 is TGTGCCAGCAGCGCCCACATAGAAGTTGAAGCTTTCTTT.

CDR3 bases: TGTGCCAGCAGCCACGGGACGGAGATCACAGATACGCAGTATTTT. Amino acids: CASSHGTEITDTQYF. This chain links TRBV6-4 with TRBJ2-3; D is tentatively TRBD1 or TRBD2 (5 bases each). V shed 6 bases and J shed 2 bases, with 15 bases lying between them. The CDR3 runs to 15 residues. Germline V gene sequence: CDR1 MRHNA, CDR2 SNTAGT.

The V call is TRBV19, the J call TRBJ1-2, with D perhaps matching TRBD1 (6 bases). This CDR3 region has 12 residues. V lost 5 bases and J lost 7, with 11 bases in between. Germline V CDR1 and CDR2: LNHDA, SQIVND (reference sequence). The CDR3 reads CASSPGTTGYTF. CDR3 DNA sequence: TGTGCCAGTAGTCCGGGGACAACTGGCTACACCTTC.

This clone appeared a few times. The chain employs TRBV5-8 and TRBJ2-7; 7 bases map to TRBD1. Germline CDR1 and CDR2: SGHTS and YDEGEE. The CDR3 has 14 residues. The trim removed 5 bases at V and 3 bases at J, leaving 8 bases unmatched. CDR3 sequence: CASRSRRGYYEQYF. In DNA form, the CDR3 reads TGTGCCAGCAGGTCTCGCAGGGGGTACTACGAGCAGTACTTC.

The genes are TRBV18 and TRBJ1-2, with D maybe TRBD1 (5 bases). The CDR3 loop spans 15 amino acids. CDR1 KGHSH and CDR2 LQKENI come from the germline V gene. Trimming left V 3 bases short and J 2 bases short, with 13 bases between. CDR3 sequence reads: CASSPTGDLNYGYTF. DNA of the CDR3: TGTGCCAGCTCACCTACAGGAGATTTAAACTATGGCTACACCTTC.

V and J are TRBV12-3 or TRBV12-4 and TRBJ1-2; TRBD1 agrees at 9 bases. CDR3 length equals 13 residues. Unmatched junction bases numbered 7, after V lost 6 bases and J lost 8 bases. For the CDR3, the DNA is TGTGCCAGCAGCTTGGGACAGGGAGGGGGCTACACCTTC. It encodes CASSLGQGGGYTF.

The chain employs TRBV3-1 (or the pseudogene TRBV3-2) and TRBJ1-6, with 11 nucleotides matching TRBD1. The J segment lost 10 bases and the V segment lost 4 bases, leaving 6 bases of the junction unmatched. Germline CDR1 reads LGHDT; CDR2 reads YNNKEL (reference sequence). The CDR3 consists of 15 residues. CDR3 region: CASSPQGQGGSPLHF. The CDR3 DNA is TGTGCCAGCAGCCCTCAGGGACAGGGGGGATCACCCCTCCACTTT.

This clone was detected only once. The chain is built from TRBV18 and TRBJ1-2, with D possibly being TRBD1 (6 bases). Germline V CDR1 and CDR2: KGHSH, LQKENI. V lost 8 bases, J lost 5 bases, and 15 bases lay in between. The CDR3 contains 13 residues. CDR3 residues: CASGRGGGYGYTF. For the CDR3, the DNA is TGTGCCAGCGGACGTGGAGGGGGATATGGCTACACCTTC.

V usage is TRBV5-5 and J usage is TRBJ2-3; D gene ambiguous. Germline V gives CDR1 SGHKS, CDR2 YYEKEE (reference sequence). V dropped 2 bases and J dropped 0 bases, with 16 bases sitting between them. The CDR3 is 17 amino acids. The CDR3 DNA reads as TGTGCCAGCAGCTTATTCCTACGAAAAACTAGCACAGATACGCAGTATTTT. It is translated as CASSLFLRKTSTDTQYF.

This clone has more than one count but fewer than ten. The V gene is TRBV9, the J gene TRBJ2-7; D perhaps matches TRBD2 (5 bases). From germline, CDR1 is SGDLS and CDR2 YYNGEE. The ends were cut back, 3 bases at V and 3 bases at J, with 13 bases in the middle. The CDR3 consists of 14 residues. The CDR3 DNA reads TGTGCCAGCAGCGCGGAGGACGGATACTACGAGCAGTACTTC. Its protein is CASSAEDGYYEQYF.

The chain employs TRBV29-1 and TRBJ2-2; TRBD2 matches 8 bases. Germline V gives CDR1 SQVTM, CDR2 ANQGSEA. The CDR3 loop spans 11 amino acids. Trimming at V came to 3 bases and at J to 13 bases, leaving 4 bases not matched to a gene. This chain's CDR3 is CSVESGGGLFF. CDR3 coding DNA: TGCAGCGTTGAGAGCGGGGGAGGGCTGTTTTTT.

The V call is TRBV5-1, the J call TRBJ1-1, with 8 bases identical to TRBD1. Germline V gene sequence: CDR1 SGHRS, CDR2 YFSETQ. The V and J ends lost 1 base and 7 bases, in that order; junction bases with no gene match: 6. The CDR3 sequence is 14 residues long. The CDR3 nucleotides read TGCGCCAGCAGCTTGATTGACAGGGGCAATGAAGCTTTCTTT. Translating it yields CASSLIDRGNEAFF.

This chain links TRBV9 with TRBJ2-7; possible D gene TRBD2, 5 bases. Per germline, CDR1 SGDLS and CDR2 YYNGEE. There are 15 residues in the CDR3. V was clipped by 0 bases and J by 0 bases, with 10 bases between them. CDR3 sequence reads: CASSVGRLSSYEQYF. CDR3 in DNA: TGTGCCAGCAGCGTAGGGCGACTAAGCTCCTACGAGCAGTACTTC.

The chain recombines TRBV4-3 with TRBJ2-7, with a tentative D call TRBD2 (5 bases). V lost 0 bases to trimming and J lost 6 bases, with 18 bases between them. From germline, CDR1 is LGHNA and CDR2 YSLEER. CDR3 length equals 16 residues. The CDR3 protein is CASSQDYPSSGSEQYF. The CDR3, as DNA: TGCGCCAGCAGCCAAGATTACCCTTCTTCTGGGAGCGAGCAGTACTTC.

This chain's CDR3 is CASTDRGNNEQFF. CDR3 DNA: TGTGCCAGCACAGACAGGGGAAACAATGAGCAGTTCTTC. The chain employs TRBV7-9 and TRBJ2-1; 8 bases line up with TRBD1. This CDR3 region has 13 residues. The junction had 4 bases not matched to a gene; V was cut back by 7 bases and J by 5 bases. CDR1 is SEHNR and CDR2 is FQNEAQ in the germline V gene (reference sequence). Full variable domain (rest looked up from reference TRBV7-9 and TRBJ2-1): DTGVSQNPRHKITKRGQNVTFRCDPISEHNRLYWYRQTLGQGPEFLTYFQNEAQLEKSRLLSDRFSAERPKGSFSTLEIQRTEQGDSAMYLCASTDRGNNEQFFGPGTRLTVL.

The V and J genes are TRBV6-2 or TRBV6-3 and TRBJ1-1; D is undetermined. The V and J ends lost 2 bases and 2 bases respectively, with 9 bases between them. This CDR3 spans 14 amino acids. From germline, CDR1 is MNHEY and CDR2 SVGEGT. This CDR3 is CASSYPPRNTEAFF. In DNA, the CDR3 is TGTGCCAGCAGTTACCCTCCGCGAAACACTGAAGCTTTCTTT.

The genes are TRBV18 and TRBJ1-6; 11 positions agree with TRBD1. Trimming cost V 6 bases and J 9 bases; bases outside gene matches: 13. This CDR3 contains 17 residues. The germline V gene has CDR1 KGHSH and CDR2 LQKENI. The DNA of the CDR3 is TGTGCCAGCTCCCCGGGCGTGGACAGGGGGCGAGGTTCACCCCTCCACTTT. Protein sequence: CASSPGVDRGRGSPLHF.

The chain recombines TRBV7-2 with TRBJ1-2, with D perhaps TRBD1 (6 bases). Germline V gene sequence: CDR1 SGHTA, CDR2 FQGNSA. The CDR3 consists of 14 residues. The germline V and J ends were trimmed by 4 bases and 5 bases, with 14 bases remaining between them. The CDR3 loop reads CASSSAGAGYGYTF. CDR3 nucleotides: TGTGCCAGCAGCTCAGCAGGGGCCGGGTATGGCTACACCTTC.

The chain has TRBV19 and TRBJ2-7, with D uncertain. The CDR3 spans 15 residues. V lost 0 bases and J 7 bases, leaving 16 bases between the germline ends. Germline CDR1 and CDR2: LNHDA and SQIVND (reference sequence). The CDR3 coding sequence is TGTGCCAGTAGTATAGATCCACAGAACCCTTGGGAGCAGTACTTC. Its protein is CASSIDPQNPWEQYF.

This chain's CDR3 is CASSLDFRTGFGGGTEAFF. CDR3 nucleotides: TGTGCCAGCAGCTTAGATTTCCGGACAGGGTTCGGAGGTGGGACTGAAGCTTTCTTT. The genes are TRBV11-2 and TRBJ1-1, with TRBD1 matching over 8 bases. This CDR3 spans 19 amino acids. Germline V gene sequence: CDR1 SGHAT, CDR2 FQNNGV. V dropped 0 bases and J dropped 5; count of bases not matched to a gene: 17.

V and J are TRBV7-7 and TRBJ2-3; 9 bases align to TRBD2. Germline V CDR1 and CDR2: SSHAT, FNYEAQ (reference sequence). V was clipped by 5 bases and J by 5 bases; unmatched bases: 8. This CDR3 is 15 amino acids long. Here the CDR3 reads CASSARGGARDTQYF. The CDR3 DNA sequence: TGTGCCAGCAGCGCCCGCGGGGGGGCGAGAGATACGCAGTATTTT.